This is a list of T cell receptor beta chains from one sample in a study of OX40 agonist ivuxolimab in advanced cancers. Sequencing used immunoSEQ multiplex PCR; TCRdb keeps in-frame clones, though not all of them. The sample holds around 69,000 clones, around 83% seen once. Material: CD4+ or CD8+ T cells sorted from blood, obtained in a trial of the OX40 agonist ivuxolimab. All receptors come from an adult with an advanced solid tumor such as melanoma, head and neck, liver or kidney cancer. Both conserved end residues are part of each CDR3. Fields, in order: V gene, CDR3 length, CDR3 protein.

V: TRBV4-2
length: 13
CDR3: CASSQDRGTEQFF

V: TRBV6-5
length: 16
CDR3: CASSYSPSPSTDTQYF

V: TRBV6-6
length: 12
CDR3: CASSYSNNEQFF

V: TRBV29-1
length: 12
CDR3: CSVRISPYEQYF

V: TRBV10-1
length: 14
CDR3: CASSEQAESSEQFF

V: TRBV7-9
length: 12
CDR3: CASSYLNNEQFF

V: TRBV9
length: 15
CDR3: CASSEDVGSNQPQHF

V: TRBV2
length: 16
CDR3: CASRRGTGVTNYGYTF

V: TRBV20-1
length: 11
CDR3: CSARSEYEQYF

V: TRBV30
length: 14
CDR3: CAWTAGDGPYGYTF

V: TRBV6-5
length: 12
CDR3: CASSRTNYGYTF

V: TRBV27
length: 14
CDR3: CASRPEYRGYEQYF

V: TRBV30
length: 15
CDR3: CAWTRTGGVRSPLHF

V: TRBV2
length: 17
CDR3: CASSEAPLAANTGELFF

V: TRBV9
length: 16
CDR3: CASSVGGRVITDTQYF

V: TRBV2
length: 14
CDR3: CASNRDYSSYEQYF

V: TRBV11-3
length: 12
CDR3: CAYRAQDTEAFF

V: TRBV5-1
length: 15
CDR3: CASSLVPGVNTEAFF

V: TRBV6-6
length: 15
CDR3: CASSYLTGGNSPLHF

V: TRBV27
length: 15
CDR3: CASSPDRSYNSPLHF